These 29 T cell receptor beta chains share one sample of origin, sequenced in a study of T cells after yellow fever vaccination. Each CDR3 protein gets one entry after TCRdb re-called the 5' RACE reads with MiXCR. The sample shows fewer than 350,000 distinct CDR3 sequences, 3% to 4.5% of them seen only once. This material consisted of PBMCs, taken on the day of the yellow fever booster vaccination. The source of these receptors is a man between 18 and 29 years old who received the YFV17D yellow fever vaccine.

The table lists this clonotype with many counts. The V and J genes are TRBV28 and TRBJ2-7; D could derive from TRBD1 or TRBD2 (6 bases each). Germline loops: CDR1 MDHEN, CDR2 SYDVKM. The CDR3 runs 11 residues. Trimming removed 2 bases from V and 13 bases from J, with 12 bases in between. This CDR3 is CASSLQDGGYF. CDR3 coding DNA: TGTGCCAGCAGTTTACAGGACGGGGGCTACTTC.

The chain is built from TRBV7-9 and TRBJ2-6, with no clear D. Trimming left V 5 bases short and J 1 base short, with 9 bases between. The length of the CDR3 is 15 residues. Germline-derived CDR1 and CDR2 are SEHNR and FQNEAQ (reference sequence). CDR3 residues: CASSRTESGANVLTF. The CDR3 DNA follows: TGTGCCAGCAGCAGAACAGAATCTGGGGCCAACGTCCTGACTTTC.

This clonotype was seen many times. This chain joins TRBV6-5 and TRBJ2-7; 9 bases agree with TRBD2. CDR3 size: 18 residues. In germline, CDR1 is MNHEY, CDR2 SVGAGI. The ends lost 0 bases at V and 2 bases at J; junction bases unmatched: 11. CDR3 protein: CASSYSIMGAGGTYEQYV. CDR3 DNA: TGTGCCAGCAGTTACTCGATCATGGGAGCGGGGGGAACCTACGAGCAGTACGTC.

This chain uses TRBV12-3 or TRBV12-4 with TRBJ2-3; D gene unclear. The CDR3 length is 12 residues. The germline V and J ends were trimmed by 7 bases and 6 bases, with 11 bases remaining between them. The CDR3 protein is CASTRRTDTQYF. DNA for the CDR3: TGTGCCAGCACCCGAAGGACGGATACGCAGTATTTT.

This clonotype was counted at least ten times. The V and J genes are TRBV6-2 or TRBV6-3 and TRBJ2-6; no definite D call. V gave up 8 bases and J gave up 6 bases, with 11 bases separating them. The CDR3 is made up of 13 amino acids. Per germline, CDR1 MNHEY and CDR2 SVGEGT. This CDR3 reads CASCWAKANVLTF. DNA of the CDR3: TGTGCCAGCTGTTGGGCGAAGGCCAACGTCCTGACTTTC.

This clonotype appeared many times. The chain joins TRBV2 to TRBJ2-7; unclear D gene. Per germline, CDR1 SNHLY and CDR2 FYNNEI. V shed 2 bases and J shed 1 base, with 6 bases lying between them. The CDR3 totals 13 residues. DNA of the CDR3: TGTGCCAGCAGTGAATTTGGATCCTACGAGCAGTACTTC. It yields the protein CASSEFGSYEQYF.

This clonotype was counted at least ten times. CDR3 bases: TGTGCCAGCAGCTCCCCGATGTGGGGGGCCTACGAGCAGTACGTC. It yields the protein CASSSPMWGAYEQYV. J is TRBJ2-7 and V is TRBV7-8; a possible D gene is TRBD2 (6 bases). V was trimmed by 4 bases and J by 2 bases, leaving 15 bases between them. CDR1 SGHVS and CDR2 FQNEAQ come from the germline V gene. CDR3 length: 15 residues.

This clonotype has a count of ten or more. The chain joins TRBV6-5 to TRBJ2-1; no definite D call. V was clipped by 3 bases and J by 9 bases, with 9 bases between them. The length of the CDR3 is 12 residues. CDR1 is MNHEY and CDR2 is SVGAGI in the germline V gene. CDR3 DNA: TGTGCCAGCAGTTATATAGGCGGTGAGCAGTTCTTC. It codes for CASSYIGGEQFF.

This clonotype was observed at least ten times. The J gene is TRBJ1-2, the V gene TRBV6-5, with D uncertain. Deletions cut 5 bases from V and 2 bases from J, with 15 bases between. The CDR3 totals 15 residues. Germline CDR1 MNHEY, CDR2 SVGAGI. The DNA for the CDR3 is TGTGCCAGCAGTCCTTTGGGAGGGTTGAACTATGGCTACACCTTC. This translates into CASSPLGGLNYGYTF.

This clonotype was found many times. This rearrangement joins TRBV15 to TRBJ2-7; 9 bases agree with TRBD1. CDR1 and CDR2 (germline): LNHNV, YYDKDF (reference sequence). This CDR3 contains 15 residues. V was clipped by 4 bases and J by 0 bases; unmatched bases: 4. The CDR3, as DNA: TGTGCCACCAGCAAAAGGGACAGGGACTCCTACGAGCAGTACGTC. Residues: CATSKRDRDSYEQYV.

This clonotype was recorded a few times. The rearrangement uses TRBV11-3 and TRBJ2-3; D is perhaps TRBD2 (7 bases). The CDR3 is made up of 16 amino acids. The V and J ends lost 4 bases and 1 base respectively, with 15 bases between them. Germline CDR1 reads SGHNT; CDR2 reads YENEEA. The chain's CDR3 is CASSWAGGGGTDTQYF. CDR3 coding DNA: TGTGCCAGCAGCTGGGCCGGAGGGGGGGGCACAGATACGCAGTATTTT.

The table lists this clonotype with a few counts. This chain links TRBV27 with TRBJ2-7; D perhaps matches TRBD2 (5 bases). V gave up 3 bases and J gave up 4 bases, with 13 bases separating them. Germline V gene sequence: CDR1 MNHEY, CDR2 SMNVEV (reference sequence). The CDR3 loop spans 14 amino acids. DNA of the CDR3: TGTGCCAGCAGTTTCCTAGCTGGGCGGTACGAGCAGTACTTC. Protein product: CASSFLAGRYEQYF.

This clonotype occurred a few times. The chain is built from TRBV27 and TRBJ2-2, with D perhaps TRBD1 or TRBD2 (5 bases each). Trimming took off 6 bases at V and 5 bases at J, with 16 bases between the two ends. Germline-derived CDR1 and CDR2 are MNHEY and SMNVEV (reference sequence). This CDR3 has 15 residues. CDR3 amino acids: CASRNQGWETGELFF. For the CDR3, the DNA is TGTGCCAGCAGAAATCAGGGCTGGGAGACCGGGGAGCTGTTTTTT.

At least ten counts were recorded for this clonotype. CDR3 loop: CAIRTSADTQYF. DNA of the CDR3: TGTGCCATAAGGACCAGCGCCGATACGCAGTATTTT. The chain joins TRBV15 to TRBJ2-3; no reliable D call. The germline gives CDR1 LNHNV, CDR2 YYDKDF (reference sequence). The CDR3 is 12 amino acids. The ends were cut back, 10 bases at V and 6 bases at J, with 14 bases in the middle.

This clonotype came up a few times. The chain links TRBV7-9 to TRBJ2-5; D is uncertain. Germline CDR1 SEHNR, CDR2 FQNEAQ (reference sequence). The CDR3 has 15 residues. V was shortened by 5 bases and J by 0 bases, with 13 bases between the two germline ends. The CDR3 is CASSTWFRDQETQYF. CDR3 DNA sequence: TGTGCCAGCAGCACATGGTTCCGGGACCAAGAGACCCAGTACTTC.

This clonotype occurred a few times. V gene TRBV19 combines with J gene TRBJ1-5; TRBD1 might be the D (6 bases). Per germline, CDR1 LNHDA and CDR2 SQIVND (reference sequence). The CDR3 totals 12 residues. Trimming cost V 4 bases and J 11 bases, with 12 bases left between them. CDR3 sequence (DNA): TGTGCCAGTAGTAACCCGCCAGGGGCCCAGCATTTT. Protein: CASSNPPGAQHF. Together with reference TRBV19 and TRBJ1-5, the CDR3 gives the full variable domain: DGGITQSPKYLFRKEGQNVTLSCEQNLNHDAMYWYRQDPGQGLRLIYYSQIVNDFQKGDIAEGYSVSREKKESFPLTVTSAQKNPTAFYLCASSNPPGAQHFGDGTRLSIL.

V gene TRBV29-1 combines with J gene TRBJ2-5; D could derive from TRBD1 or TRBD2 (6 bases each). V was clipped by 5 bases and J by 5 bases, with 9 bases between them. CDR3 size: 11 residues. Looked up from germline, CDR1 is SQVTM and CDR2 is ANQGSEA. CDR3 bases: TGCAGCGTTTGGGGGGCGGAGACCCAGTACTTC. Its translation is CSVWGAETQYF.

This clonotype has a count of ten or more. The rearrangement uses TRBV10-3 and TRBJ2-6, with D possibly being TRBD2 (5 bases). This CDR3 comprises 15 residues. Germline V gene sequence: CDR1 ENHRY, CDR2 SYGVKD. V was pared by 4 bases and J by 2 bases, with 9 bases between. As DNA, the CDR3 is TGTGCCATCAGTGTGTCCGGGGCTGGGGCCAACGTCCTGACTTTC. Residues: CAISVSGAGANVLTF.

Many counts were recorded for this clonotype. V is TRBV7-9 and J is TRBJ2-3; D might be TRBD1 or TRBD2, each matching 7 bases. Trimming removed 4 bases from V and 4 bases from J, with 18 bases in between. The germline gives CDR1 SEHNR, CDR2 FQNEAQ (reference sequence). This CDR3 comprises 16 residues. The CDR3 nucleotides are TGTGCCAGCAGCTCTCCTAGACAGGGAGGGCCAGATACGCAGTATTTT. Translating gives CASSSPRQGGPDTQYF.

This clonotype was seen at least ten times. V is TRBV6-5 and J is TRBJ1-1; D uncertain. V was shortened by 0 bases and J by 0 bases, with 17 bases between the two germline ends. Germline V gene sequence: CDR1 MNHEY, CDR2 SVGAGI. The CDR3 length is 18 residues. CDR3 sequence (DNA): TGTGCCAGCAGTTACTCGGCCGTCCGGCTGGGAGTGAACACTGAAGCTTTCTTT. This translates into CASSYSAVRLGVNTEAFF.

The chain recombines TRBV25-1 with TRBJ1-6; 7 positions agree with TRBD1. The germline CDR1 and CDR2 sequences are MGHDK and SYGVNS. The CDR3 extends over 13 amino acids. V gave up 8 bases and J gave up 10 bases; unmatched junction bases: 8. CDR3 in amino acids: CASVDRENSPLHF. In DNA, the CDR3 is TGTGCCAGCGTAGACAGGGAGAACTCACCCCTCCACTTT.

This clonotype was counted a few times. The chain couples TRBV27 to TRBJ1-5; D remains ambiguous. This CDR3 spans 10 amino acids. In germline, CDR1 is MNHEY, CDR2 SMNVEV (reference sequence). V was shortened by 8 bases and J by 9 bases, with 8 bases between the two germline ends. CDR3 in amino acids: CASGYRPQHF. CDR3 nucleotide sequence: TGTGCCAGCGGGTATAGGCCCCAGCATTTT.

V usage is TRBV7-2 and J usage is TRBJ1-2; perhaps TRBD1 as D (5 bases). Trimming pared 2 bases from V and 6 bases from J, leaving 10 bases between. Germline CDR1 is SGHTA and CDR2 is FQGNSA. The CDR3 length is 13 residues. The CDR3 spells CASSLNRKDGYTF. CDR3 coding DNA: TGTGCCAGCAGCTTAAACAGGAAGGATGGCTACACCTTC.

This clonotype has at least ten counts. The chain carries TRBV2 and TRBJ2-2, with D unresolved. CDR1 and CDR2 (germline): SNHLY, FYNNEI. The CDR3 is 12 amino acids. Trimming removed 7 bases at V and 7 bases at J, with 10 bases between. The CDR3 DNA follows: TGTGCCAGCAATCCCTTCTTCGGGGAGCTGTTTTTT. It specifies CASNPFFGELFF.

This clonotype was seen at least ten times. The rearrangement uses TRBV24-1 and TRBJ2-1; 8 positions agree with TRBD1. The CDR3 runs 14 residues. The germline CDR1 and CDR2 sequences are KGHDR and SFDVKD. V shed 9 bases and J 4 bases; nucleotides not matched to a gene: 7. The CDR3 loop reads CATAVTGGYNEQFF. DNA of the CDR3: TGTGCCACCGCCGTCACAGGGGGATACAATGAGCAGTTCTTC.

This clonotype came up a few times. This chain links TRBV11-2 with TRBJ2-1; 11 bases agree with TRBD2. This CDR3 is built from 19 residues. Germline trimming cut 4 bases from V and 5 bases from J; bases unmatched to any gene: 16. Per germline, CDR1 SGHAT and CDR2 FQNNGV. CDR3 in amino acids: CASSSYQGLGTSGNNEQFF. As DNA, the CDR3 is TGTGCCAGCAGCTCGTACCAGGGGCTCGGGACTAGCGGTAACAATGAGCAGTTCTTC.

This clonotype was detected many times. The rearrangement links TRBV5-1 to TRBJ2-1; 8 nucleotides agree with TRBD1. The CDR3 has 15 residues. Germline V gives CDR1 SGHRS, CDR2 YFSETQ. The ends lost 0 bases at V and 7 bases at J; junction bases unmatched: 6. CDR3: CASSLARGLINEQFF. In DNA form, the CDR3 reads TGCGCCAGCAGCTTGGCCAGGGGGCTAATAAATGAGCAGTTCTTC.

This clonotype was found a few times. V usage is TRBV19 and J usage is TRBJ2-1; D tentatively fits TRBD1 or TRBD2 (5 bases each). The CDR3 loop spans 15 amino acids. Trimming took off 2 bases at V and 8 bases at J, with 16 bases between the two ends. Germline V lookup: CDR1 LNHDA, CDR2 SQIVND (reference sequence). CDR3 amino acids: CASSINSPGRDEQFF. The CDR3 nucleotides are TGTGCCAGTAGTATAAATTCGCCAGGGCGGGATGAGCAGTTCTTC. The variable domain in full, completed from reference TRBV19 and TRBJ2-1, reads DGGITQSPKYLFRKEGQNVTLSCEQNLNHDAMYWYRQDPGQGLRLIYYSQIVNDFQKGDIAEGYSVSREKKESFPLTVTSAQKNPTAFYLCASSINSPGRDEQFFGPGTRLTVL.

This clonotype was counted at least ten times. The chain recombines TRBV7-3 with TRBJ1-1; D unclear. Trimming cost V 0 bases and J 4 bases, with 6 bases left between them. This CDR3 has 13 amino acids. The germline CDR1 and CDR2 sequences are SGHTA and FQGTGA. CDR3 in DNA: TGTGCCAGCAGCTTAACCCCACCCACTGAAGCTTTCTTT. This encodes CASSLTPPTEAFF.